The 32 T cell receptor beta chains in this list originate from one sample, sequenced in a study of T cell responses to AZD1222 COVID-19 vaccine. Method: immunoSEQ multiplex PCR; TCRdb's copy keeps in-frame clones and lacks some. The profile shows about 130,000 clones, under 95% of them singletons. The sequencing here drew on peripheral blood, taken on day 0 of AZD1222 vaccination. The receptors were gathered from an adult in good health.

The genes are TRBV6-5 and TRBJ2-7, with 8 nucleotides matching TRBD2. Germline CDR1 reads MNHEY; CDR2 reads SVGAGI. The CDR3 runs 15 residues. With V trimmed by 6 bases and J by 4 bases, 11 bases remained unmatched. CDR3 loop: CASSQPGGYLYEQYF. CDR3 bases: TGTGCCAGCAGCCAGCCGGGAGGGTATTTGTACGAGCAGTACTTC.

The DNA for the CDR3 is TGTGCCAGCCGGACAGATTCTAACTATGGCTACACCTTC. Translating it yields CASRTDSNYGYTF. The chain uses TRBV5-4 and TRBJ1-2; D might be TRBD1 (6 bases). Trimming took 7 bases from V and 0 from J, leaving 10 bases between them. This CDR3 is 13 amino acids long. The V gene's germline CDR1 is SGHNT and CDR2 YYREEE (reference sequence).

About this clone itself: This same CDR3 is encoded by further DNA sequences in the sample. The chain recombines TRBV6-5 with TRBJ2-3; D assignment may be TRBD1 or TRBD2 (6 bases each). This CDR3 has 11 residues. Deletions cut 8 bases from V and 4 bases from J, with 7 bases between. Germline assignment: CDR1 MNHEY and CDR2 SVGAGI. CDR3 nucleotides: TGTGCCAGCCGGGGGCCAGATACGCAGTATTTT. It codes for CASRGPDTQYF.

The rearrangement links TRBV7-9 to TRBJ1-3; the match to TRBD1 covers 7 bases. The germline V gene has CDR1 SEHNR and CDR2 FQNEAQ (reference sequence). Trimming removed 3 bases from V and 4 bases from J; junction bases left unmatched: 3. This CDR3 has 14 amino acids. CDR3: CASSLTGTGNTIYF. The CDR3 nucleotides read TGTGCCAGCAGCTTGACAGGGACGGGAAACACCATATATTTT. The full variable domain, rest sourced from reference TRBV7-9 and TRBJ1-3, is DTGVSQNPRHKITKRGQNVTFRCDPISEHNRLYWYRQTLGQGPEFLTYFQNEAQLEKSRLLSDRFSAERPKGSFSTLEIQRTEQGDSAMYLCASSLTGTGNTIYFGEGSWLTVV.

The chain combines TRBV29-1 with TRBJ1-2; D is unresolved. CDR3 length equals 11 residues. Germline-derived CDR1 and CDR2 are SQVTM and ANQGSEA. Trimming took 5 bases from V and 6 from J, leaving 10 bases between them. In DNA, the CDR3 is TGCAGCGTTCACGGCGCGGATGGCTACACCTTC. This gives the protein CSVHGADGYTF.

This clone came up a few times. This sequence joins TRBV5-5 and TRBJ2-3; D is possibly TRBD1 (6 bases). This CDR3 region has 15 residues. Germline lookup yields CDR1 SGHKS and CDR2 YYEKEE (reference sequence). V was trimmed by 4 bases and J by 5 bases, leaving 17 bases between them. In nucleotides, the CDR3 is TGTGCCAGCAGCCTCCCTTGGGGGCAGCAAGATACGCAGTATTTT. Protein sequence: CASSLPWGQQDTQYF.

The V call is TRBV10-2, the J call TRBJ1-1, with a possible D match to TRBD1 (6 bases). The CDR3 runs to 18 residues. The germline V gene has CDR1 WSHSY and CDR2 SAAADI. The V and J ends lost 0 bases and 0 bases respectively, with 17 bases between them. The CDR3 protein is CASSESTGINIMNTEAFF. The CDR3 coding sequence is TGCGCCAGCAGTGAGTCGACAGGTATCAATATAATGAACACTGAAGCTTTCTTT.

The chain couples TRBV5-8 to TRBJ2-3; D is perhaps TRBD1 or TRBD2 (5 bases each). Germline V gives CDR1 SGHTS, CDR2 YDEGEE. CDR3 length: 13 residues. Trimming stripped 6 bases from V and 6 bases from J, with 14 bases between. Here the CDR3 reads CASKGRWGDTQYF. The CDR3 DNA sequence: TGTGCCAGCAAGGGGCGCTGGGGGGATACGCAGTATTTT. Combining the CDR3 with reference TRBV5-8 and TRBJ2-3 gives the whole variable domain EAGVTQSPTHLIKTRGQQATLRCSPISGHTSVYWYQQALGLGLQFLLWYDEGEERNRGNFPPRFSGRQFPNYSSELNVNALELEDSALYLCASKGRWGDTQYFGPGTRLTVL.

The count of this clone is one. The CDR3 region has the DNA TGTGCCATCAGTGAGCGTTCGGGGGCCTCGGAGACCCAGTACTTC. Its translation is CAISERSGASETQYF. V usage is TRBV10-3 and J usage is TRBJ2-5, with D possibly called TRBD1 or TRBD2 (6 bases each). The CDR3 sequence is 15 residues long. V gave up 2 bases and J gave up 5 bases, with 15 bases separating them. Germline CDR1 ENHRY, CDR2 SYGVKD.

V and J are TRBV5-1 and TRBJ1-2, with D perhaps TRBD1 (6 bases). Germline V lookup: CDR1 SGHRS, CDR2 YFSETQ. The CDR3 loop spans 13 amino acids. V was pared by 4 bases and J by 5 bases, with 12 bases between. As DNA, the CDR3 is TGCGCCAGCAGCGCCGGACAGCTTTATGGCTACACCTTC. It codes for CASSAGQLYGYTF.

The chain links TRBV10-3 to TRBJ1-5; D is undetermined. This CDR3 region has 11 residues. The germline V gene has CDR1 ENHRY and CDR2 SYGVKD. V lost 9 bases to trimming and J lost 6 bases, with 9 bases between them. CDR3 sequence reads: CAIGLSQPQHF. The CDR3 DNA is TGTGCCATAGGGTTGTCTCAGCCCCAGCATTTT.

This chain uses TRBV6-5 with TRBJ1-1; possibly TRBD1 for D (5 bases). The CDR3 extends over 13 amino acids. V shed 4 bases and J shed 1 base, with 7 bases lying between them. Germline loops: CDR1 MNHEY, CDR2 SVGAGI. The CDR3 reads CASSWRGNTEAFF. For the CDR3, the DNA is TGTGCCAGCAGTTGGAGGGGGAACACTGAAGCTTTCTTT.

The genes are TRBV18 and TRBJ1-4; D gene ambiguous. The germline V and J ends were trimmed by 1 base and 6 bases, with 12 bases remaining between them. This CDR3 region has 15 residues. Germline V gives CDR1 KGHSH, CDR2 LQKENI. CDR3 bases: TGTGCCAGCTCACCACAAGGTACGCGGCATGAAAAACTGTTTTTT. It specifies CASSPQGTRHEKLFF.

This clone was observed once. The V call is TRBV9, the J call TRBJ2-3; D ambiguous. The CDR3 consists of 16 residues. Trimming took off 0 bases at V and 4 bases at J, with 15 bases between the two ends. In germline, CDR1 is SGDLS, CDR2 YYNGEE. DNA for the CDR3: TGTGCCAGCAGCGTAGAATCAGGCGATAGGGCAGATACGCAGTATTTT. This codes for CASSVESGDRADTQYF.

V usage is TRBV10-3 and J usage is TRBJ2-5; 10 positions match TRBD2. This CDR3 contains 14 residues. Per the germline V gene, CDR1 is ENHRY and CDR2 is SYGVKD. The junction had 1 base not matched to a gene; V was cut back by 6 bases and J by 0 bases. The CDR3 reads CAIRAGGDQETQYF. The CDR3 DNA is TGTGCCATCAGAGCGGGGGGGGACCAAGAGACCCAGTACTTC.

This clone has more than one count but fewer than ten. The J gene is TRBJ2-7, the V gene TRBV7-2, with D perhaps given as TRBD1 or TRBD2 (6 bases each). Germline lookup yields CDR1 SGHTA and CDR2 FQGNSA. V shed 4 bases and J shed 3 bases, with 19 bases lying between them. The CDR3 contains 16 residues. CDR3 region: CASSSRRGLGYYEQYF. DNA of the CDR3: TGTGCCAGCAGCTCACGACGGGGGCTAGGTTACTACGAGCAGTACTTC.

The chain uses TRBV3-1 (or the pseudogene TRBV3-2) and TRBJ1-2; the D is unclear. The CDR3 consists of 14 residues. Germline loops: CDR1 LGHDT, CDR2 YNNKEL (reference sequence). V was shortened by 1 base and J by 5 bases, with 11 bases between the two germline ends. The CDR3: CASSQASLIYGYTF. CDR3 nucleotide sequence: TGTGCCAGCAGCCAAGCGTCACTGATTTATGGCTACACCTTC.

As concerns this clone: One end of the junction varies from germline; a read error may be responsible. The gene calls are TRBV10-3 and TRBJ2-3; 8 bases are a match to TRBD2. Per germline, CDR1 ENHRY and CDR2 SYGVKD. This CDR3 comprises 14 residues. The CDR3 protein is CATSGVSGDDTQYF. The CDR3 bases are TGTGCCACCAGTGGGGTTAGCGGGGATGATACGCAGTATTTT.

This sequence joins TRBV19 and TRBJ1-6, with D possibly being TRBD1 (6 bases). Germline assignment: CDR1 LNHDA and CDR2 SQIVND (reference sequence). Trimming removed 3 bases from V and 6 bases from J, with 9 bases in between. This CDR3 is 14 amino acids long. CDR3 sequence reads: CASSIGQLNSPLHF. DNA for the CDR3: TGTGCCAGTAGTATCGGACAGCTTAATTCACCCCTCCACTTT.

V gene TRBV7-9 combines with J gene TRBJ2-5; 8 nucleotides align to TRBD1. The CDR3 covers 13 residues. Germline V CDR1 and CDR2: SEHNR, FQNEAQ (reference sequence). Here the CDR3 reads CATSQGARETQYF. The CDR3 DNA reads as TGTGCTACCAGCCAGGGGGCGCGCGAGACCCAGTACTTC.

The chain combines TRBV7-9 with TRBJ1-1; the match to TRBD1 covers 8 bases. Per germline, CDR1 SEHNR and CDR2 FQNEAQ (reference sequence). V lost 5 bases, J lost 4 bases, and 6 bases stayed unmatched. The CDR3 has 14 amino acids. The CDR3 DNA sequence: TGTGCCAGCAGCCGGACAGGGAAAAGCACTGAAGCTTTCTTT. This codes for CASSRTGKSTEAFF.

The gene calls are TRBV20-1 and TRBJ1-5; unclear D gene. Germline lookup yields CDR1 DFQATT and CDR2 SNEGSKA (reference sequence). V lost 3 bases, J lost 6 bases, and 9 bases lay in between. CDR3 length equals 12 residues. CDR3 residues: CSASIPAQPQHF. For the CDR3, the DNA is TGCAGTGCTAGTATCCCCGCTCAGCCCCAGCATTTT.

The CDR3 reads CASTPGGGINQPQHF. The CDR3, as DNA: TGTGCCAGCACCCCTGGAGGAGGGATCAATCAGCCCCAGCATTTT. The V call is TRBV2, the J call TRBJ1-5; D is unresolved. Trimming removed 7 bases from V and 3 bases from J, with 16 bases in between. The V gene's germline CDR1 is SNHLY and CDR2 FYNNEI. The CDR3 runs to 15 residues.

The chain carries TRBV27 and TRBJ1-2; D perhaps matches TRBD1 (5 bases). The CDR3 is 12 residues long. The V gene's germline CDR1 is MNHEY and CDR2 SMNVEV (reference sequence). V was trimmed by 7 bases and J by 8 bases, leaving 14 bases between them. The CDR3 loop reads CASKGWWGGYTF. DNA for the CDR3: TGTGCCAGCAAAGGGTGGTGGGGCGGCTACACCTTC.

Worth noting for this clone: One end of the junction is discordant with germline, which a read error may explain. This chain links TRBV7-3 with TRBJ1-1; no clear D. From germline, CDR1 is SGHTA and CDR2 FQGTGA. The CDR3 is 13 amino acids. The CDR3 sequence: CAGSLGGVTEAFF. The CDR3 DNA is TGTGCCGGCAGCTTAGGAGGCGTCACTGAAGCTTTCTTT.

V usage is TRBV27 and J usage is TRBJ2-3, with D tentatively TRBD1 (5 bases). The CDR3 spans 15 residues. Per the germline V gene, CDR1 is MNHEY and CDR2 is SMNVEV (reference sequence). V lost 2 bases, J lost 4 bases, and 13 bases lay in between. CDR3 region: CASSLRWGGPDTQYF. For the CDR3, the DNA is TGTGCCAGCAGTTTACGTTGGGGCGGCCCAGATACGCAGTATTTT.

This chain connects TRBV27 to TRBJ1-6; 8 bases are shared with TRBD1. V gave up 3 bases and J gave up 7 bases; unmatched junction bases: 11. Germline V gives CDR1 MNHEY, CDR2 SMNVEV (reference sequence). CDR3 length: 17 residues. CDR3 amino acids: CASSFWTGSRENSPLHF. In DNA, the CDR3 is TGTGCCAGCAGTTTTTGGACAGGGTCTAGGGAAAATTCACCCCTCCACTTT.

The J gene is TRBJ1-1, the V gene TRBV27; 8 bases line up with TRBD1. The J segment lost 6 bases and the V segment lost 9 bases, leaving 9 bases of the junction unmatched. Germline CDR1 MNHEY, CDR2 SMNVEV (reference sequence). The CDR3 is made up of 13 amino acids. CDR3 loop: CASHQDREAEAFF. The CDR3, as DNA: TGTGCCAGTCACCAGGACAGGGAAGCTGAAGCTTTCTTT.

The rearrangement joins TRBV3-1 (or the pseudogene TRBV3-2) to TRBJ1-2; perhaps TRBD1 as D (5 bases). The V end was cut by 4 bases, the J end by 8 bases, with 11 bases between. The length of the CDR3 is 12 residues. Looked up from germline, CDR1 is LGHDT and CDR2 is YNNKEL (reference sequence). DNA for the CDR3: TGTGCCAGCAGCCCCGGGGGGGGAGGCTACACCTTC. Translated: CASSPGGGGYTF.

The CDR3 reads CASSSLASGRDTQYF. CDR3 coding DNA: TGTGCCAGCAGCTCCTTAGCTAGCGGCCGCGATACGCAGTATTTT. The chain uses TRBV5-5 and TRBJ2-3, with 7 bases lining up with TRBD2. CDR3 length equals 15 residues. CDR1 and CDR2 from the germline V gene are SGHKS and YYEKEE (reference sequence). V lost 3 bases, J lost 6 bases, and 10 bases stayed unmatched.

The chain couples TRBV6-2 or TRBV6-3 to TRBJ1-1, with unresolved D. The CDR3 is made up of 13 amino acids. The germline V gene has CDR1 MNHEY and CDR2 SVGEGT. V lost 4 bases to trimming and J lost 2 bases, with 8 bases between them. CDR3 in DNA: TGTGCCAGCAGTTGGGAGGCAAACACTGAAGCTTTCTTT. Its protein product is CASSWEANTEAFF.

The chain recombines TRBV7-9 with TRBJ2-7; D may be TRBD2 (6 bases). The germline V gene has CDR1 SEHNR and CDR2 FQNEAQ (reference sequence). The CDR3 spans 11 residues. The V end lost 5 bases, the J end lost 7 bases, and 9 bases lay between the germline ends. Here the CDR3 reads CASSGRREQYF. The CDR3 DNA follows: TGTGCCAGCAGCGGGAGGCGGGAGCAGTACTTC.